These 3 T cell receptor beta chains were all obtained from the same sample, sequenced in a study of shared clonotypes between healthy human individuals. Sequencing used immunoSEQ multiplex PCR; TCRdb keeps in-frame clones, though not all of them. The data hold fewer than 1.6 million clones, with approximately 98.5% observed a single time. The sample consisted of naive CD4+ T cells sorted from blood. Subset noted: CD45RA+ positively selected. The receptors stem from a man aged 30 to 45 in good health.

Comments on this clone: Other DNA sequences from this sample encode an identical CDR3 as well. The chain is built from TRBV28 and TRBJ2-5; D possibly uses TRBD1 or TRBD2 (5 bases each). The V and J ends lost 3 bases and 1 base respectively, with 6 bases between them. This CDR3 contains 13 residues. Germline CDR1 and CDR2: MDHEN and SYDVKM. CDR3 in DNA: TGTGCCAGCAGTTTGGGACGCCAAGAGACCCAGTACTTC. Its protein product is CASSLGRQETQYF.

The rearrangement uses TRBV11-3 and TRBJ2-3; the match to TRBD2 covers 7 bases. The germline V gene encodes CDR1 SGHNT and CDR2 YENEEA. The CDR3 contains 13 residues. V gave up 0 bases and J gave up 8 bases; unmatched junction bases: 2. The CDR3 DNA reads TGTGCCAGCAGCTTAGATCGGACTAGTACGCAGTATTTT. Translation gives CASSLDRTSTQYF.

As concerns this clone: Other DNA sequences in the same sample also yield this CDR3. The chain couples TRBV28 to TRBJ1-3; perhaps TRBD1 as D (5 bases). CDR3 length: 14 amino acids. Germline CDR1 is MDHEN and CDR2 is SYDVKM. Trimming took off 6 bases at V and 2 bases at J, with 11 bases between the two ends. In DNA form, the CDR3 reads TGTGCCAGCAGCCCAACAGGAGCTGGAAACACCATATATTTT. Its translation: CASSPTGAGNTIYF.